This TCR beta chain was captured in a study of cytomegalovirus exposure and HLA in healthy donors (dated by TCRdb to about 2017). As for the study more broadly: An earlier analysis of 587 of the donors reported approximately 280 Gb of sequence data and approximately 120 million unique TCR beta sequences obtained from approximately 180 million T cells. Roughly 300 gigabases of sequencing data and approximately 85 million unique TCR sequences were included in an early release covering 550 to 800 HLA-typed donors. Among the roughly 390 genotyped donors, around 81% belonged to the genetic ancestry cluster associated with self-reported Caucasian donors. The study was designed to test whether signatures of past pathogen exposure could be identified by cataloging public T cell receptors. The study used immunosequencing to profile the T cell repertoires of 670 or so subjects and linked those repertoires to cytomegalovirus serostatus. Besides the first cohort of around 670 subjects, a separate validation cohort made up of around 120 different subjects was used. To predict cytomegalovirus infection status, the study combined high-throughput TCR immunosequencing, statistical association of individual TCRs with disease status, and machine learning. To study patterns of TCR occurrence, a later analysis re-analyzed previously published TCR beta repertoires from 700 or so donors and added high-resolution HLA genotyping. Rather than using new phenotypic data, the later analysis identified candidate immune exposures from TCR beta sequences and from how often those sequences occurred across donors. In an earlier analysis of a few hundred of the donors, high-throughput TCR beta sequencing was used to judge whether each TCR beta V gene segment behaved as functional or pseudogenic. Donor age, sex, ethnicity and CMV serostatus were compiled together with the repertoire data. In a later genetic analysis, genome-wide SNP genotypes for about three fifths of the roughly 670 donors were used, and that subset was treated as a discovery cohort. Every discovery cohort repertoire had been produced on one sequencing platform. Class I and class II HLA loci were covered by the typing at four-digit resolution. The number of typed donors differed by locus: about 620-630 for A, B, C, DRB1 and DQB1; some 500 for DQA1; approximately 600 for DPA1; and approximately 450 for DPB1. Four or five DR-DQ haplotypes were handled as single units for association and clustering because linkage in the cohort was strong. Among some 400 genotyped donors of the cohort, an average of around 220,000 unique TCR beta nucleotide sequences was sequenced per donor, of which about 20% were non-productive.

General conclusions and limits of the study: In vitro tests confirmed that a few of the cytomegalovirus-associated TCR beta chains recognize cytomegalovirus antigens. Most TCR sequences were seen in very few donors, while some public TCRs were found in many individuals. In a later analysis, TCR association rates were found to vary across HLA loci, with the most associated TCRs seen for DRB1 alleles and the fewest for HLA-C alleles. This cohort had only TCR beta chains sequenced, and the lack of alpha or paired-chain data limited which features could be detected. The 87-base-pair reads could not distinguish some IMGT-functional V segments, including TRBV6-2 and TRBV6-3, so those segments were excluded. According to a later analysis, parvovirus B19, influenza, CMV and Epstein-Barr virus appeared linked to several top co-occurrence clusters. According to a later analysis, most CMV-associated TCR beta chains appeared to be HLA-restricted, and the HLA associations seemed to be driven largely by CMV exposure. The presence/absence analyses assumed that sequencing depth was roughly uniform across donors, and that assumption may not be true. In an earlier analysis of 500 to 650 of the donors, most TCR beta V segments appeared in productive rearrangements about 87% or about 30% of the time, broadly matching IMGT annotations. Because HLA typing was unavailable for some donors at each locus, only the typed subset was used in association tests. According to a later genetic analysis, donors in an Asian-associated ancestry cluster had fewer N-insertions in productive TCRs than the approximately 630-donor mean. In a later analysis, more than 15,000 TCR beta sequences were associated with specific HLA alleles at a false discovery rate of 0.05. A further reported finding was that TCR beta sequences accurately predicted the HLA-A and HLA-B alleles for most subjects in the first cohort. The study gave a list of under 200 TCR beta chains associated with cytomegalovirus. The authors suggested that the approach could potentially be extended to other disease states and immunological phenotypes. When HLA alleles, especially DR and DQ, strongly co-occurred, attributing TCR associations to individual alleles was difficult. A cluster of highly shared sequence variants was judged likely to be a technical artifact of the sequencing pipeline. The earlier analysis of approximately 540 of the donors excluded some 15 rarely observed V segments, including chromosome 9 orphons, because counts were too low. In a later genetic analysis, a missense DCLRE1C variant was associated with V-gene and J-gene trimming of TCR beta chains, and the association was replicated in an independent cohort. Linkage disequilibrium might explain the correlated functional status among segregating V segments, but an unknown experimental factor could not be excluded. In a later analysis, HLA-associated TCR beta chains were found to be more clonally expanded and to have lower generation probabilities than equally common non-associated chains. CMV serostatus was the only immune exposure information available for the cohort. Cytomegalovirus status was reported to be diagnosed by the classifier with high specificity and sensitivity in both the original and validation cohorts.

Library generation was performed with the immunoSEQ multiplex PCR assay. The multiplex PCR relied on a mix of 60 forward primers for TCR Vbeta segments and 13 reverse primers for TCR Jbeta segments. A multiplex PCR assay on genomic DNA amplified the CDR3 region of rearranged TCR beta genes. The amplified TCR beta libraries were sequenced on the Illumina HiSeq System as 87-base-pair reads. As for the original processing: A later analysis tallied roughly 78 million unique TCR beta chains across the 640 or so repertoires, and about 12 million of those chains were shared by two or more donors. To remove PCR and sequencing errors, raw reads were error-corrected and collapsed into unique sequences using a nearest-neighbor algorithm that merged closely related sequences. CDR3 sequences were aligned to IMGT reference sequences to assign V, D and J gene segments. Each retained sequence needed at least a six-nucleotide match to both a V gene segment and a J gene segment. A rearrangement was called productive if the CDR3 had no stop codons and remained in frame with V and J, and every other rearrangement was called non-productive. Following IMGT convention, CDR3 was defined as the stretch from the second conserved V-encoded cysteine to the conserved J-encoded phenylalanine. The earlier analysis of more than 450 of the donors excluded sequences that lacked an unambiguous match to a single V gene segment. An earlier analysis of a few hundred of the donors called V segments functional above 56.7% productive rearrangements and segregating when the between-donor standard deviation exceeded 5%. A statistical classification framework was built to diagnose cytomegalovirus status from the catalog of TCR beta chain sequences. In a later analysis, V and J genes were assigned by comparing TCR nucleotide sequences against IMGT/GENE-DB human TR gene sequences. In a later analysis, CDR3 sequences and most-parsimonious VDJ recombination scenarios were assigned using the TCRdist pipeline. In a later analysis, each TCR beta chain was defined by its CDR3 amino acid sequence together with its V-gene family, and reads without a unique V-gene family were excluded. To address suspected cross-contamination and a sequencing artifact, a later analysis removed under 600 highly shared, low-generation-probability nucleotide sequences. In a later analysis, a clonal expansion index was calculated for each public chain from normalized within-repertoire ranks of inferred template counts. Generation probabilities in a later analysis came from a VDJ recombination model fitted to out-of-frame rearrangements, and those results were checked against IGoR. In a later analysis, TCR-TCR, TCR-HLA and TCR-CMV co-occurrence was scored with hypergeometric tests, and a repertoire-size bias correction was applied to TCR pairs. A later analysis estimated false discovery rates by permuting HLA or CMV assignments 20 times. A later analysis grouped co-occurring TCRs with DBSCAN, adding TCRdist sequence similarity when clustering within HLA-allele-positive subsets. Repertoires with fewer than 30,000 or more than 120,000 public chains, plus five repertoires with anomalous nucleotide sharing, were excluded from co-occurrence clustering. Imported from immuneACCESS, the table was reduced by TCRdb to in-frame sequences with V and J called. These copies leave out some clones; in studies compared against another copy, an unresolved V gene accounts for under half, and the cause of the remainder is not known. D and trimming come from the DNA, and the V and J calls and clone size come from that table. This sample holds a few hundred thousand clones; roughly 80% were observed only once. More than 0.3% of the sample belongs to the ten largest clones.

With respect to this clone: This receptor's antigen is unknown. No clone much larger than this one lies a single base away; base qualities are absent.

From a lookup of the germline V gene, CDR1 and CDR2 are MGHDK and SYGVNS. V is trimmed back by 6 bases and J by 5 bases, and the junction contains 6 bases that no gene match accounts for. From its cysteine to its phenylalanine, the CDR3 spans 14 amino acids. The retained sequence is limited to the CDR3, 42 bases, with the frame set at the first base. The cohort comprised some 730 healthy bone marrow donors. Cohort members were all nominally healthy when sampled, although unrecorded immune exposures were likely present. The donor tested CMV seronegative and was one of the 352 seronegative cohort members. Each donor provided a peripheral blood sample, and peripheral blood mononuclear cells were used for TCR beta sequencing. The Qiagen DNeasy Blood Extraction Kit was used to extract genomic DNA from the blood cell samples.

The chain is encoded by TRBV25-1 joined to TRBJ1-1; 10 bases in the junction line up with TRBD1. The sample taken for sequencing was PBMCs. The receptor was isolated from a girl aged 2 to 10 in good health and CMV-seronegative. The sequenced DNA: TGTGCCAGCAGGACAGGGGGCATGTTTACTGAAGCTTTCTTT. Translated, this is CASRTGGMFTEAFF.